A single sample gave rise to the 12 T cell receptor beta chains below, sequenced in a study of Graves' ophthalmopathy and Graves' hyperthyroidism (dated by TCRdb to about 2018). TCRdb names Illumina HiSeq 2000 as the instrument used. For repertoire sequencing, the TCR beta CDR3 regions were amplified from RNA transcripts. The first round of RT-PCR was done with HTBI primers and the Qiagen OneStep RT-PCR kit, and was followed by a second round of multiplex PCR, then size selection and purification. The public reads were reanalyzed by TCRdb: fastp trimming at Q25, MiXCR alignment, in-frame beta chains only. Each CDR3 protein gets just one entry, which takes the most common genes and DNA from the rows behind it. Present in this sample are approximately 540,000 distinct CDR3 sequences, 35% to 45% of which were seen just once. The top ten constitute 3.5% to 5% of the sample. The sample consisted of peripheral blood or thyroid tissue (not recorded which). These receptor sequences come from an adult man with Graves' hyperthyroidism.

This clonotype has only a few counts. V gene TRBV5-1 combines with J gene TRBJ1-3, with no clear D. V lost 0 bases, J lost 0 bases, and 7 bases lay in between. Germline values: CDR1 SGHRS, CDR2 YFSETQ. CDR3 length: 15 amino acids. This CDR3 reads CASSLDTFSGNTIYF. The CDR3 DNA sequence: TGCGCCAGCAGCTTGGACACCTTCTCTGGAAACACCATATATTTT.

This clonotype was found many times. The chain recombines TRBV6-2 or TRBV6-3 with TRBJ2-7, with 7 bases identical to TRBD2. Trimming took 6 bases from V and 2 from J; bases not matched to a gene: 10. The germline CDR1 and CDR2 sequences are MNHEY and SVGEGT. This CDR3 is 15 amino acids long. For the CDR3, the DNA is TGTGCCAGCAGCCCATCCAGCGGGGCGACCTACGAGCAGTACTTC. It codes for CASSPSSGATYEQYF.

The sample holds many counts of this clonotype. The genes are TRBV6-6 and TRBJ1-4; possible D gene TRBD1, 5 bases. Trimming took 2 bases from V and 8 from J, leaving 12 bases between them. The CDR3 is made up of 14 amino acids. Germline CDR1 reads MNHNY; CDR2 reads SVGAGI (reference sequence). The CDR3 sequence: CASSYGGKGEKLFF. The CDR3 nucleotides are TGTGCCAGCAGTTACGGGGGAAAGGGGGAAAAACTGTTTTTT.

Comment on this clonotype: A much larger clone differs by one base, so this may be a read error. The rearrangement links TRBV5-4 to TRBJ2-5; D call uncertain. Germline V CDR1 and CDR2: SGHNT, YYREEE (reference sequence). The CDR3 is made up of 17 amino acids. V was shortened by 4 bases and J by 0 bases, with 19 bases between the two germline ends. The CDR3: CASSHTGPAINQETQYF. CDR3 nucleotides: TGTGCCAGCAGCCATACCGGACCAGCGATAAACCAAGAGACCCAGTACTTC.

The genes are TRBV15 and TRBJ2-5, with 7 bases lining up with TRBD1. The trim removed 7 bases at V and 1 base at J, leaving 15 bases unmatched. Germline CDR1 is LNHNV and CDR2 is YYDKDF (reference sequence). The CDR3 length is 17 residues. The DNA for the CDR3 is TGTGCCACCAACGACAGCTGGACAGGCACAGTCCAAGAGACCCAGTACTTC. Translating gives CATNDSWTGTVQETQYF.

V is TRBV10-2 and J is TRBJ2-7; D is unresolved. V was pared by 7 bases and J by 7 bases, with 14 bases between. Germline assignment: CDR1 WSHSY and CDR2 SAAADI. The CDR3 loop spans 12 amino acids. This CDR3 reads CASTERTGEQYF. In nucleotides, the CDR3 is TGCGCCAGCACAGAGAGGACCGGGGAGCAGTACTTC.

Ten or more counts support this clonotype. The chain uses TRBV5-8 and TRBJ1-1, with unresolved D. CDR1 SGHTS and CDR2 YDEGEE come from the germline V gene. The length of the CDR3 is 16 residues. Trimming cost V 3 bases and J 0 bases, with 15 bases left between them. In nucleotides, the CDR3 is TGTGCCAGCAGCTGGGCTGTCCGGGCTATGAACACTGAAGCTTTCTTT. Translated, it gives CASSWAVRAMNTEAFF.

This sequence joins TRBV29-1 and TRBJ1-2; a weak D match, TRBD1 (5 bases). Trimming took off 3 bases at V and 2 bases at J, with 13 bases between the two ends. The CDR3 sequence is 14 residues long. CDR1 is SQVTM and CDR2 is ANQGSEA in the germline V gene. CDR3 residues: CSVDPGAGNYGYTF. Written as DNA, the CDR3 is TGCAGCGTTGACCCCGGGGCAGGGAACTATGGCTACACCTTC.

The gene calls are TRBV20-1 and TRBJ2-2; 12 bases agree with TRBD2. This CDR3 has 14 amino acids. V gave up 6 bases and J gave up 5 bases; unmatched junction bases: 4. CDR1 and CDR2 (germline): DFQATT, SNEGSKA (reference sequence). The CDR3 reads CSAKTSGSTGELFF. The CDR3 DNA reads as TGCAGTGCCAAGACTAGCGGGAGTACCGGGGAGCTGTTTTTT.

The genes are TRBV24-1 and TRBJ2-2; D gene unclear. Germline V gene sequence: CDR1 KGHDR, CDR2 SFDVKD. The V and J ends lost 5 bases and 7 bases respectively, with 7 bases between them. The CDR3 totals 12 residues. The CDR3: CATSAASGELFF. The CDR3 DNA sequence: TGTGCCACCAGTGCGGCTAGCGGGGAGCTGTTTTTT.

Ten or more counts support this clonotype. The chain employs TRBV7-6 and TRBJ2-2; D is unclear. Germline V lookup: CDR1 SGHVS, CDR2 FNYEAQ. This CDR3 region has 17 residues. V was shortened by 5 bases and J by 4 bases, with 20 bases between the two germline ends. CDR3 bases: TGTGCCAGCAGCAGGAACAGAGTTGCGCGGTCCACCGGGGAGCTGTTTTTT. Its protein product is CASSRNRVARSTGELFF.

This clonotype was seen ten or more times. The V and J genes are TRBV20-1 and TRBJ1-4, with D possibly matching TRBD1 (5 bases). This CDR3 region has 16 residues. V was cut by 3 bases and J by 2 bases, with 16 bases left in between. The germline CDR1 and CDR2 sequences are DFQATT and SNEGSKA (reference sequence). Written as DNA, the CDR3 is TGCAGTGCTAGGGGACTACTCACCTCGACTAATGAAAAACTGTTTTTT. Its protein is CSARGLLTSTNEKLFF.